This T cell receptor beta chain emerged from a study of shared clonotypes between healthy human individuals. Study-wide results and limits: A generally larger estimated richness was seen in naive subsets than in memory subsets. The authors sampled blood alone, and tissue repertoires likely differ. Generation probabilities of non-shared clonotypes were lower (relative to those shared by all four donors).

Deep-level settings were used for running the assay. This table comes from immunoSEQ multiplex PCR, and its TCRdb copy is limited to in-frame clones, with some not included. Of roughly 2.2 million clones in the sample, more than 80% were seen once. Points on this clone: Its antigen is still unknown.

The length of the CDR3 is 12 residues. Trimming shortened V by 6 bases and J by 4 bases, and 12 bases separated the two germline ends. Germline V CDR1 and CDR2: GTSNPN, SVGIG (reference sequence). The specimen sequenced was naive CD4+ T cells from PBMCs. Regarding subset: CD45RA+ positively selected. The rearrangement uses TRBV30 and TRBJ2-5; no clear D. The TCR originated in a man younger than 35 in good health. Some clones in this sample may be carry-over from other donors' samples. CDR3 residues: CACQVRSETQYF. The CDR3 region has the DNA TGTGCCTGTCAGGTTAGGTCAGAGACCCAGTACTTC.